A selection of T cell receptor beta chains follows, all from one sample in a study of cytomegalovirus exposure and HLA in healthy donors. Only in-frame clones appear in the TCRdb table, and some are missing; sequencing was by immunoSEQ multiplex PCR. Of about 130,000 clones listed, 81% are singletons. Sequencing input: PBMCs. The receptors come from a middle-aged woman in good health and CMV-seropositive. Both conserved end residues are part of each CDR3. Fields, in order: J gene, V gene, D gene, clone size, CDR3 protein. A D gene is named only where the DNA matches it firmly. Rows give clone size only sometimes, using once, few, many, or a class for an expanded clone.

>TRBJ2-5|TRBV7-7|NA|NA
CASSSGQIKETQYF
>TRBJ1-1|TRBV19|NA|NA
CASSIDEGMDTEAFF
>TRBJ2-7|TRBV5-4|TRBD1|NA
CALGRGPTQPEEQYF
>TRBJ2-7|TRBV19|TRBD1|NA
CASSPDRGEQYF
>TRBJ1-5|TRBV13|NA|NA
CASSEGIGPNQPQHF
>TRBJ2-6|TRBV19|NA|NA
CASSFRAGAGGANVLTF
>TRBJ2-7|TRBV28|TRBD2|once
CASSSTSSGRTYYEQYF
>TRBJ1-2|TRBV5-4|TRBD1|NA
CASSKETGSYGYTF
>TRBJ1-2|TRBV27|NA|NA
CASRGGVGFNYGYTF
>TRBJ2-7|TRBV19|NA|NA
CASSIGVLSLEDEQYF
>TRBJ1-1|TRBV27|NA|NA
CASSPNLLTEAFF
>TRBJ2-1|TRBV9|NA|NA
CASSVVPQTGGNEQFF
>TRBJ2-1|TRBV4-1|NA|NA
CASSQGITGSYNEQFF
>TRBJ1-1|TRBV5-1|TRBD1|NA
CASSSGQNSMNTEAFF
>TRBJ1-2|TRBV15|TRBD1|NA
CATSFGTGVNYGYTF
>TRBJ1-5|TRBV7-2|NA|NA
CASSLGGAGEPQHF
>TRBJ1-4|TRBV5-1|NA|NA
CASSSTATNEKLFF
>TRBJ1-1|TRBV5-4|NA|NA
CASRTGGFAGGTEAFF
>TRBJ1-4|TRBV6-1|NA|NA
CASSEAELANEKLFF
>TRBJ1-6|TRBV14|NA|NA
CASSQDLDSSYNSPLHF
>TRBJ1-6|TRBV6-1|TRBD1|NA
CASSEETGGIPPLHF
>TRBJ2-1|TRBV9|TRBD2|NA
CASSPTPSGGDDEQFF
>TRBJ2-7|TRBV14|TRBD2|once
CASSQEAGPYEQYF
>TRBJ1-2|TRBV5-1|TRBD1|NA
CASSIPVQTGAAYGYTF
>TRBJ1-2|TRBV5-4|TRBD1|NA
CASSPVPGQANYGYTF
>TRBJ2-7|TRBV5-1|TRBD1|NA
CASSILQGASSYEQYF
>TRBJ2-5|TRBV27|TRBD1|NA
CASSLSTGVKTQYF
>TRBJ2-2|TRBV4-2|TRBD1|few
CASSLGQGATGELFF
>TRBJ1-1|TRBV7-2|NA|NA
CASSPRTVHTEAFF
>TRBJ2-7|TRBV9|TRBD2|NA
CASSPRSGGSYEQYF
>TRBJ1-1|TRBV14|TRBD1|NA
CASSPTGLGAEAFF
>TRBJ2-1|TRBV27|NA|NA
CASTPEGVSYNEQFF
>TRBJ1-1|TRBV4-1|NA|few
CASSHATGTEAFF
>TRBJ2-5|TRBV19|TRBD2|NA
CASRSLAGGIQETQYF
>TRBJ2-5|TRBV5-4|TRBD2|NA
CASSLGEGETQYF
>TRBJ2-5|TRBV7-9|TRBD1|NA
CASQRTGGETQYF
>TRBJ1-2|TRBV28|NA|NA
CASREGGSYGYTF
>TRBJ1-1|TRBV27|NA|NA
CASSFRERNTEAFF
>TRBJ2-5|TRBV6-1|NA|NA
CASSEPQGYSQETQYF
>TRBJ2-3|TRBV29-1|NA|NA
CSVVGGWDTQYF
>TRBJ2-7|TRBV29-1|NA|NA
CSVEVGREQYF
>TRBJ2-7|TRBV7-7|TRBD2|NA
CASSLAGASGEQYF
>TRBJ2-1|TRBV25-1|TRBD1|NA
CASTPQGRSSYNEQFF
>TRBJ1-2|TRBV6-1|TRBD1|NA
CASSEATTGGSYGYTF
>TRBJ2-7|TRBV7-3|TRBD2|NA
CASSPTSGIQNEQYF
>TRBJ2-7|TRBV4-1|TRBD1|NA
CASSQSGVRTGYEQYF
>TRBJ2-5|TRBV7-2|NA|NA
CASSGAEETQYF
>TRBJ1-5|TRBV7-6|TRBD1|NA
CASSQGQGRDQPQHF
>TRBJ1-3|TRBV2|NA|NA
CASLYFSGNTIYF
>TRBJ2-1|TRBV29-1|NA|NA
CSASTGVSNEQFF
>TRBJ2-7|TRBV29-1|NA|NA
CSYNGLPPYEQYF
>TRBJ2-2|TRBV27|TRBD1|NA
CASSSAGTGGPEMNTGELFF
>TRBJ2-7|TRBV25-1|NA|NA
CASSDLFPAREQYF